This T cell receptor beta chain was observed in a study of T cells after yellow fever vaccination (dated by TCRdb to 2018 to 2020). At the level of the whole study: The SMART-Seq v4 Ultra Low Input RNA kit was used to prepare libraries from fractions with low cell numbers. Two healthy male donors made up the cohort, one aged 18 to 30 years and the other aged 30 to 40 years. Blood samples were taken at several timepoints before and after primary and secondary immunization, and bulk PBMC replicates and cell subsets were isolated. Bulk TCR alpha and beta repertoires were sequenced longitudinally to track T-cell clones before and after primary and booster YFV17D yellow fever vaccination. Points the paper makes about the study in general: After the booster, most of the clones that had expanded following primary vaccination were detected again (just under 97% of CD4 and more than 85% of CD8), which suggests that memory was broadly maintained. Compared with the primary T-cell response, the secondary T-cell response was faster but weaker, reaching its peak on day 5 rather than on day 15. Only a couple of donors were included in the study, so the extent to which the findings can be generalized is limited. Computational filtering was needed because FACS-sorted repertoires could contain abundant contaminating clonotypes from the bulk population. A small share of clonotypes occurred in both CD4 and CD8 compartments, likely arising from convergent recombination.

This clonotype was counted a few times. The antigen it binds to is not known. No quality values exist for individual bases; no much larger clone is one base distant. From V the trimming removes 6 bases and from J it removes 5 bases, while the gene matches leave 10 bases of the junction unaccounted for. The germline V gene encodes CDR1 MNHEY and CDR2 SVGEGT. Measured from the cysteine to the phenylalanine, the CDR3 is 15 residues long. The entry retains the CDR3 DNA only, 45 bases that are in frame from base 1. TCR cDNA was made using 5'RACE template switching, a step that added a universal primer site and unique molecular identifiers. Priming for cDNA synthesis came from both the TCR alpha and TCR beta constant segments. Library amplification involved two PCR steps, and the second step added sample barcodes and sequencing adapters. Sequencing of libraries was done on Illumina HiSeq 2500 (2x100 bp) or NovaSeq (2x150 bp). In the source study's methods: MIGEC handled demultiplexing of reads and collapsing into UMI consensus sequences, while MiXCR performed V(D)J alignment. Clonotypes responding to the vaccine were identified with edgeR on replicate PBMC samples, with the criteria of FDR below 0.01 and a log2 fold change above 5 up to day 15. Bulk clonotypes were assigned CD4 or CD8 identity according to which sequenced CD4 or CD8 repertoire held them at higher abundance. The public reads were reanalyzed by TCRdb: fastp trimming at Q25, MiXCR alignment, in-frame beta chains only. Every CDR3 protein is listed once, alongside the most common genes and DNA of its rows. TCRdb, rather than the study authors, made the V and J calls. Counted in this sample were 550,000 or so distinct CDR3 sequences; less than 20% of them appeared once. Jointly, the top ten make up roughly an eighth of the sample.

The treatment or condition label for this specimen denotes: live attenuated yellow fever vaccine strain. At each blood-draw timepoint, two biological replicates of bulk PBMCs were collected. A standard Ficoll-Paque protocol was used to isolate PBMCs from peripheral blood. RNA was extracted with TriZol from bulk PBMCs, CD4 and CD8 fractions, and dextramer-positive and dextramer-negative fractions. The chain employs TRBV6-2 or TRBV6-3 and TRBJ1-5; 7 nucleotides in the junction match TRBD1. The material was PBMCs, obtained 15 days after the yellow fever booster vaccination. This sequence originates from a man aged 30 to 39 who received the YFV17D yellow fever vaccine. For the CDR3, the sequence is CASRPDTDRDQPQHF. The nucleotides are TGTGCCAGCAGGCCCGACACAGACAGGGATCAGCCCCAGCATTTT.